This T cell receptor (beta chain) was documented in a study of blood T cell repertoires in COVID-19. As for the study in general: Sources were T cells, B-cell-depleted T cells, or PBMCs; the material itself was cDNA or gDNA.

Authors' processing steps: Amplifying reference gene primers gave estimates of nucleated cell counts. Sequencing was performed with immunoSEQ multiplex PCR; in TCRdb, only in-frame clones are kept and a portion is missing. D and trimming come from the DNA, and the V and J calls and clone size come from that table. Among more than 200,000 clones listed, roughly 80% were seen once. Losses at the gene ends were 4 bases for V and 4 bases for J; bases not matched to a gene: 5. The germline gives CDR1 SGHTA, CDR2 FQGNSA. The CDR3 runs 17 residues. In its sample, this clone was seen a few times. V gene TRBV7-2 combines with J gene TRBJ2-2, with TRBD2 matching over 14 bases. The sample taken for sequencing was peripheral blood. The sequence derives from a man in his fifties or sixties with acute or convalescent COVID-19. The CDR3 sequence is CASSSGLAGVATGELFF. CDR3 DNA: TGTGCCAGCAGCTCGGGACTAGCGGGAGTAGCCACCGGGGAGCTGTTTTTT. The variable domain in full, completed from reference TRBV7-2 and TRBJ2-2, reads GAGVSQSPSNKVTEKGKDVELRCDPISGHTALYWYRQSLGQGLEFLIYFQGNSAPDKSGLPSDRFSAERTGGSVSTLTIQRTQQEDSAVYLCASSSGLAGVATGELFFGEGSRLTVL.